Shown below are 12 T cell receptor beta chains from a single sample sequenced in a study of cytomegalovirus exposure and HLA in healthy donors. Clones were sequenced by immunoSEQ multiplex PCR, and TCRdb holds only the in-frame ones, with some missing. The sample has under 75,000 clones, 90% to 97% seen once; the top ten hold 1.2%. Sequencing was performed on PBMCs. These receptors originate from a woman aged 18-29 years in good health and CMV-seronegative.

This chain links TRBV28 with TRBJ2-7, with D unresolved. V lost 5 bases and J 3 bases, leaving 5 bases between the germline ends. The V gene's germline CDR1 is MDHEN and CDR2 SYDVKM. CDR3 length equals 11 residues. CDR3 region: CASSLYYEQYF. As DNA, the CDR3 is TGTGCCAGCAGTCTCTACTACGAGCAGTACTTC.

The CDR3 sequence is CASSPVSGVHEQFF. The CDR3, as DNA: TGTGCCAGCTCACCTGTTTCAGGGGTCCATGAGCAGTTCTTC. The gene calls are TRBV18 and TRBJ2-1, with D perhaps matching TRBD1 (6 bases). Germline-derived CDR1 and CDR2 are KGHSH and LQKENI. The length of the CDR3 is 14 residues. V was shortened by 3 bases and J by 8 bases, with 14 bases between the two germline ends.

The rearrangement joins TRBV19 to TRBJ1-2; D perhaps matches TRBD1 (6 bases). V lost 10 bases, J lost 6 bases, and 15 bases lay in between. From germline, CDR1 is LNHDA and CDR2 SQIVND (reference sequence). This CDR3 contains 12 residues. This chain's CDR3 is CATQPGGNGYTF. In DNA form, the CDR3 reads TGTGCCACCCAGCCTGGGGGCAATGGCTACACCTTC. Together with reference TRBV19 and TRBJ1-2, the CDR3 gives the full variable domain: DGGITQSPKYLFRKEGQNVTLSCEQNLNHDAMYWYRQDPGQGLRLIYYSQIVNDFQKGDIAEGYSVSREKKESFPLTVTSAQKNPTAFYLCATQPGGNGYTFGSGTRLTVV.

This chain connects TRBV10-3 to TRBJ2-7, with D maybe TRBD1 (6 bases). The ends were cut back, 3 bases at V and 6 bases at J, with 21 bases in the middle. This CDR3 contains 16 residues. Germline loops: CDR1 ENHRY, CDR2 SYGVKD. CDR3 in amino acids: CAISEGLGDTLREQYF. In nucleotides, the CDR3 is TGTGCCATCAGTGAAGGGTTGGGGGACACCCTGCGCGAGCAGTACTTC.

The CDR3 coding sequence is TGTGCCAGCAGCTTAGTTCGGGTAGCGGGCACCCACTACAATGAGCAGTTCTTC. It specifies CASSLVRVAGTHYNEQFF. This chain uses TRBV7-8 with TRBJ2-1, with 7 nucleotides matching TRBD2. This CDR3 spans 18 amino acids. The germline CDR1 and CDR2 sequences are SGHVS and FQNEAQ. Trimming cost V 1 base and J 3 bases; bases outside gene matches: 12.

This clone was observed once. This chain joins TRBV9 and TRBJ1-1, with a weak D call TRBD1 (5 bases). This CDR3 comprises 14 residues. Trimming shortened V by 3 bases and J by 5 bases, and 14 bases separated the two germline ends. The germline V gene encodes CDR1 SGDLS and CDR2 YYNGEE. CDR3 coding DNA: TGTGCCAGCAGCGGTGGGGGGTTGGGAACTGAAGCTTTCTTT. Translated, it gives CASSGGGLGTEAFF.

The chain recombines TRBV2 with TRBJ2-1, with 14 bases that match TRBD2. Germline trimming cut 5 bases from V and 3 bases from J; bases unmatched to any gene: 3. Looked up from germline, CDR1 is SNHLY and CDR2 is FYNNEI. This CDR3 region has 16 residues. As DNA, the CDR3 is TGTGCCAGCAGTCCCGGACTAGCGGGAGGCTACAATGAGCAGTTCTTC. Its translation: CASSPGLAGGYNEQFF.

The rearrangement joins TRBV19 to TRBJ2-2, with D uncertain. CDR3 length: 13 residues. Germline V gene lookup returns CDR1 LNHDA and CDR2 SQIVND (reference sequence). Trimming cost V 2 bases and J 1 base, with 2 bases left between them. CDR3 in DNA: TGTGCCAGTAGTATACAGAACACCGGGGAGCTGTTTTTT. Its protein product is CASSIQNTGELFF.

The genes are TRBV5-1 and TRBJ2-5; D not resolved. Germline loops: CDR1 SGHRS, CDR2 YFSETQ. The CDR3 has 13 residues. Trimming cost V 0 bases and J 2 bases, with 5 bases left between them. The CDR3 sequence: CASSLGTQETQYF. The CDR3, as DNA: TGCGCCAGCAGCTTGGGCACACAAGAGACCCAGTACTTC.

The chain links TRBV28 to TRBJ2-3, with 8 bases that match TRBD2. V gave up 6 bases and J gave up 2 bases; unmatched junction bases: 13. Looked up from germline, CDR1 is MDHEN and CDR2 is SYDVKM. The CDR3 has 17 amino acids. The DNA of the CDR3 is TGTGCCAGCAGCCCGGGGGGGCAGGGTCACTACACAGATACGCAGTATTTT. This translates into CASSPGGQGHYTDTQYF.

The chain uses TRBV10-3 and TRBJ2-1, with D possibly TRBD2 on 6 matching bases. With 2 bases removed from V and 12 bases from J, the gap between germline ends came to 14 bases. The CDR3 totals 13 residues. Germline values: CDR1 ENHRY, CDR2 SYGVKD. The CDR3 coding sequence is TGTGCCATCAGTGAGGTCGGAGGGCACGGGCAGTTCTTC. Residues: CAISEVGGHGQFF.

V usage is TRBV5-4 and J usage is TRBJ1-1; D is uncertain. The CDR3 is made up of 15 amino acids. V dropped 4 bases and J dropped 1 base, with 14 bases sitting between them. Germline V gene sequence: CDR1 SGHNT, CDR2 YYREEE (reference sequence). The CDR3 nucleotides are TGTGCCAGCAGCGTGGCCTCAGCGCGGAACACTGAAGCTTTCTTT. Protein: CASSVASARNTEAFF.